Following are 14 T cell receptor beta chains from one sample sequenced in a study of T-cell reconstitution after alpha-beta-depleted transplantation in children. Preparation of the TCRbeta library was carried out with unique molecular identifiers. Via MiXCR, TCRdb re-called the PCR reads, giving one row per CDR3 protein. Among 250,000 to 400,000 distinct CDR3 sequences, approximately 23% were seen once, and the ten largest hold roughly 9.7%. Sample: PBMCs, mostly from graft donor cells, taken 180 days after TCRalphabeta/CD19-depleted stem cell transplant. The source of these receptors is a male patient younger than 18 who had a stem cell transplant for acute lymphoblastic leukemia, so the T cells may come from the graft donor.

This chain connects TRBV10-3 to TRBJ2-7, with 14 bases identical to TRBD2. Germline V gives CDR1 ENHRY, CDR2 SYGVKD. This CDR3 contains 15 residues. Trimming took 7 bases from V and 6 from J; bases not matched to a gene: 8. CDR3 region: CAITPGLAGGGEQYF. Here the CDR3 DNA reads TGTGCCATCACCCCCGGACTAGCGGGAGGAGGCGAGCAGTACTTC.

This clonotype was found a few times. The chain joins TRBV7-2 to TRBJ2-1; 8 bases line up with TRBD1. CDR1 is SGHTA, CDR2 FQGNSA, per germline. The CDR3 covers 17 residues. After removal of 1 base from V and 3 bases from J, the junction contained 8 bases not matched to a gene. CDR3 sequence (DNA): TGTGCCAGCAGCTTAGGTGCCATTGGACAGGGCTACAATGAGCAGTTCTTC. Translation gives CASSLGAIGQGYNEQFF.

The genes are TRBV7-8 and TRBJ2-7, with TRBD2 as a possible D gene (6 bases). The V end was cut by 4 bases, the J end by 3 bases, with 13 bases between. CDR3 length: 14 residues. CDR1 SGHVS and CDR2 FQNEAQ come from the germline V gene. The CDR3 protein is CASSYGRNGYEQYF. For the CDR3, the DNA is TGTGCCAGCAGCTACGGGAGAAACGGCTACGAGCAGTACTTC.

This chain joins TRBV29-1 and TRBJ2-1; TRBD2 agrees at 7 bases. Trimming removed 1 base from V and 3 bases from J; junction bases left unmatched: 9. Germline loops: CDR1 SQVTM, CDR2 ANQGSEA. This CDR3 has 16 amino acids. CDR3 DNA sequence: TGCAGCGTTGAAGGGCGTGAGACTAGCCGCTACAATGAGCAGTTCTTC. Encoded protein: CSVEGRETSRYNEQFF.

The sample holds many counts of this clonotype. The chain couples TRBV6-5 to TRBJ2-7, with a possible D match to TRBD2 (5 bases). Germline loops: CDR1 MNHEY, CDR2 SVGAGI. The ends were cut back, 6 bases at V and 3 bases at J, with 18 bases in the middle. The CDR3 spans 15 residues. The CDR3 loop is CASRIERNLYYEQYF. DNA of the CDR3: TGTGCCAGCAGAATTGAGCGGAACCTTTACTACGAGCAGTACTTC.

The chain couples TRBV7-9 to TRBJ2-7; possibly TRBD1 for D (6 bases). CDR3 length equals 16 residues. Trimming removed 8 bases from V and 0 bases from J, with 20 bases in between. Germline values: CDR1 SEHNR, CDR2 FQNEAQ (reference sequence). CDR3 sequence: CASFTLGGPLSYEQYF. The CDR3 bases are TGTGCCAGCTTTACCCTAGGGGGACCTCTCTCCTACGAGCAGTACTTC.

This clonotype was found many times. The rearrangement joins TRBV6-1 to TRBJ2-7; D gene uncertain. Looked up from germline, CDR1 is MNHNS and CDR2 is SASEGT. V shed 5 bases and J shed 0 bases, with 17 bases lying between them. This CDR3 has 16 residues. The chain's CDR3 is CASSPHASRSSYEQYF. As DNA, the CDR3 is TGTGCCAGCAGTCCTCACGCCTCAAGGAGCTCCTACGAGCAGTACTTC.

The chain couples TRBV7-3 to TRBJ2-3, with 8 bases aligning to TRBD2. Germline CDR1 reads SGHTA; CDR2 reads FQGTGA. CDR3 length: 12 amino acids. Trimming took 4 bases from V and 11 from J; bases not matched to a gene: 5. The CDR3 bases are TGTGCCAGCAGCTATATAGCGGGGATGCAGTATTTT. Protein product: CASSYIAGMQYF.

The CDR3 is CASRHPGGKMNTEAFF. CDR3 DNA: TGCGCCAGCAGGCATCCAGGGGGCAAAATGAACACTGAAGCTTTCTTT. The chain joins TRBV5-1 to TRBJ1-1, with 8 bases identical to TRBD1. The CDR3 is 16 amino acids. CDR1 and CDR2 (germline): SGHRS, YFSETQ. Trimming at V came to 5 bases and at J to 0 bases, leaving 9 bases not matched to a gene.

This clonotype was picked up a small number of times. The chain has TRBV12-3 or TRBV12-4 and TRBJ1-6; no clear D. The CDR3 covers 17 residues. V was cut by 2 bases and J by 5 bases, with 16 bases left in between. CDR3 DNA: TGTGCCAGCAGTTTATCTGGACGGAGCCGGGATAATTCACCCCTCCACTTT. Its translation: CASSLSGRSRDNSPLHF.

In this sample, this clonotype turned up a few times. The chain uses TRBV5-1 and TRBJ2-3; the D gene is possibly TRBD2 (6 bases). The CDR3 runs 15 residues. V gave up 2 bases and J gave up 2 bases, with 12 bases separating them. Germline CDR1 SGHRS, CDR2 YFSETQ. The CDR3 DNA follows: TGCGCCAGCAGCTTAAGCGGGTTAGACACAGATACGCAGTATTTT. This encodes CASSLSGLDTDTQYF.

The V call is TRBV5-1, the J call TRBJ1-1; D may be TRBD1 (6 bases). Germline V gene lookup returns CDR1 SGHRS and CDR2 YFSETQ. The CDR3 is 14 amino acids. V was pared by 6 bases and J by 4 bases, with 16 bases between. The CDR3 bases are TGCGCCAGCACCTTATCCAGGGGAGCCACTGAAGCTTTCTTT. Protein product: CASTLSRGATEAFF.

J is TRBJ2-1 and V is TRBV20-1, with D possibly being TRBD1 (6 bases). CDR1 and CDR2 (germline): DFQATT, SNEGSKA (reference sequence). Trimming removed 0 bases from V and 6 bases from J, with 12 bases in between. CDR3 length: 14 residues. The CDR3 sequence is CSARDPRGFNEQFF. The CDR3 nucleotides read TGCAGTGCTAGAGATCCAAGGGGGTTCAATGAGCAGTTCTTC.

Points on this clonotype: Relative to the germline gene, one junction end is altered; a read error may explain this. This chain joins TRBV10-3 and TRBJ2-1; TRBD2 aligns across 11 bases. Germline CDR1 and CDR2: ENHRY and SYGVKD. The CDR3 contains 18 residues. The CDR3 loop reads CAISEVLAGALSGNGQFF. The CDR3 coding sequence is TGTGCCATCAGTGAGGTACTAGCGGGAGCCCTCTCGGGTAATGGGCAGTTCTTC.